Listed below are T cell receptor beta chains from one sample, sequenced in a study of cytomegalovirus exposure and HLA in healthy donors. Some clones are missing from TCRdb's copy, which holds only in-frame ones; the method was immunoSEQ multiplex PCR. The sample includes roughly 110,000 clones, roughly 82% of them seen just once. The material sequenced was PBMCs. The receptors derive from a woman between 50 and 59 years old in good health and CMV-seropositive. Each CDR3 is given with its conserved first and last residue. Each record gives: V gene, J gene, CDR3 protein.

TRBV27	TRBJ2-2	CASSPRTVDTGELFF
TRBV5-8	TRBJ1-5	CASSLVSGVQPQHF
TRBV5-1	TRBJ1-1	CASSTRGGSTEAFF
TRBV27	TRBJ1-3	CASSVQGTSGNTIYF
TRBV19	TRBJ1-4	CASTDRGFVDEKLFF
TRBV5-1	TRBJ2-3	CASSLVASASTDTQYF
TRBV5-6	TRBJ2-7	CASSFVGASSYEQYF
TRBV7-9	TRBJ1-4	CASSLVSSGMEFF
TRBV19	TRBJ1-1	CASSSTRLEAFF
TRBV4-2	TRBJ2-5	CASSQGARDRAETQYF